This TCR beta chain was sequenced for a study of cytomegalovirus exposure and HLA in healthy donors. It was with 60 Vbeta and 13 Jbeta primers that the PCR ran. Clones were read by immunoSEQ multiplex PCR, and TCRdb kept only the in-frame ones, dropping some. The profile shows some 130,000 clones, roughly four fifths of them singletons. This clone has more than one count but fewer than ten. Other DNA sequences within the sample encode an identical CDR3. The receptor was isolated from a woman in her 40s in good health and CMV-seronegative. What was sequenced was PBMCs.

The CDR3 is CSVGGRMNTEAFF. CDR3 nucleotide sequence: TGCAGCGTCGGGGGACGGATGAACACTGAAGCTTTCTTT. The chain employs TRBV29-1 and TRBJ1-1; TRBD1 is a possible D gene (5 bases). V was clipped by 6 bases and J by 0 bases, with 11 bases between them. CDR3 length equals 13 residues. Per the germline V gene, CDR1 is SQVTM and CDR2 is ANQGSEA.